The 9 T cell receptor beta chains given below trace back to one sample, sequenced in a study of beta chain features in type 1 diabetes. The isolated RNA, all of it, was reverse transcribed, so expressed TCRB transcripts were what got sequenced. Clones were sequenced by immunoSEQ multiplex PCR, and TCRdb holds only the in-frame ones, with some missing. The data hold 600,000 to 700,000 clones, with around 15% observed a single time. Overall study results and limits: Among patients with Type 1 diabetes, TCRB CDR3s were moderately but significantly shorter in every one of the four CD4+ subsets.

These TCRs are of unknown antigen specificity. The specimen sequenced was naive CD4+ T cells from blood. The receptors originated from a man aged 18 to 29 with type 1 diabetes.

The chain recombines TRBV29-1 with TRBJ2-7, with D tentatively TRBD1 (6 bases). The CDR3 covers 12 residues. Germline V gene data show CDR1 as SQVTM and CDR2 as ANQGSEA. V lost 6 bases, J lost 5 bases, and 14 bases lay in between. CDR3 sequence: CSVGAGENEQYF. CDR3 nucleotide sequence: TGCAGCGTCGGTGCAGGGGAGAACGAGCAGTACTTC.

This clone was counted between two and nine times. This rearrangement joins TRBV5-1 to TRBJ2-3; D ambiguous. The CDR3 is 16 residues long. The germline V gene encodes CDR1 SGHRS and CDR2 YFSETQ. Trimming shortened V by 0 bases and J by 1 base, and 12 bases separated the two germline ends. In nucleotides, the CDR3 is TGCGCCAGCAGCTTGGCCGGCAACCCCGGCACAGATACGCAGTATTTT. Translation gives CASSLAGNPGTDTQYF.

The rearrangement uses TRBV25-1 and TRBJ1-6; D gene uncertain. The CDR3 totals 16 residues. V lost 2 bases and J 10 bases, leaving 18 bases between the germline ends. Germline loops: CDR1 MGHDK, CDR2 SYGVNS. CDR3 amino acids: CASSEQEGFLGSPLHF. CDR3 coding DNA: TGTGCCAGCAGTGAACAGGAGGGTTTTTTGGGCTCACCCCTCCACTTT.

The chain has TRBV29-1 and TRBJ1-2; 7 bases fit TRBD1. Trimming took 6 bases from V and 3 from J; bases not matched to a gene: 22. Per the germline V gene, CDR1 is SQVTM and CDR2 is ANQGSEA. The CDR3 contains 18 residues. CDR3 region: CSVTVDAGTDRTYYGYTF. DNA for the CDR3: TGCAGCGTAACGGTAGATGCCGGGACAGATCGAACTTACTATGGCTACACCTTC.

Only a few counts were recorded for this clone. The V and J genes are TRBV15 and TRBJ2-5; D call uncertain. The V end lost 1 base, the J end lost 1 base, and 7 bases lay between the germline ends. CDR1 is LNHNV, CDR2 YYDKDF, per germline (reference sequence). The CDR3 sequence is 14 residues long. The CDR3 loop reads CATSRATVQETQYF. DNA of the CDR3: TGTGCCACCAGCAGAGCGACGGTCCAAGAGACCCAGTACTTC.

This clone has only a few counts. Written as DNA, the CDR3 is TGTGCCAGCAGCCCTAACCTCGGGGATACGCAGTATTTT. Residues: CASSPNLGDTQYF. The chain uses TRBV5-5 and TRBJ2-3; D is unresolved. The CDR3 extends over 13 amino acids. In germline, CDR1 is SGHKS, CDR2 YYEKEE (reference sequence). Deletions cut 4 bases from V and 6 bases from J, with 12 bases between.

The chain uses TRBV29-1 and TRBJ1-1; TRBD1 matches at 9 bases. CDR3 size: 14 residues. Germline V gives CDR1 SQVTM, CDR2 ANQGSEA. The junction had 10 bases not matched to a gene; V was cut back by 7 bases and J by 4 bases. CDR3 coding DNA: TGCAGCGGCGGGAAACAGGGGGCTGGCACTGAAGCTTTCTTT. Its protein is CSGGKQGAGTEAFF.

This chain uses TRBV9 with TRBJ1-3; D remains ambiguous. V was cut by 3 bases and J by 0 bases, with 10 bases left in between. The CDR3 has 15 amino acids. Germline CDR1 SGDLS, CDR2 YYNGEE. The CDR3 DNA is TGTGCCAGCAGCGCCATGGATCTCTCTGGAAACACCATATATTTT. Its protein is CASSAMDLSGNTIYF. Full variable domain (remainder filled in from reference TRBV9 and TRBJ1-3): DSGVTQTPKHLITATGQRVTLRCSPRSGDLSVYWYQQSLDQGLQFLIQYYNGEERAKGNILERFSAQQFPDLHSELNLSSLELGDSALYFCASSAMDLSGNTIYFGEGSWLTVV.

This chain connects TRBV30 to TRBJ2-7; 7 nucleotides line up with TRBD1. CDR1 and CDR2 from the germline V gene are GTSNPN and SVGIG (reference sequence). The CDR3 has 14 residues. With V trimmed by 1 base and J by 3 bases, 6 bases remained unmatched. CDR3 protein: CAWSDQTGRYEQYF. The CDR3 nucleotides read TGTGCCTGGAGTGACCAGACAGGGCGCTACGAGCAGTACTTC.